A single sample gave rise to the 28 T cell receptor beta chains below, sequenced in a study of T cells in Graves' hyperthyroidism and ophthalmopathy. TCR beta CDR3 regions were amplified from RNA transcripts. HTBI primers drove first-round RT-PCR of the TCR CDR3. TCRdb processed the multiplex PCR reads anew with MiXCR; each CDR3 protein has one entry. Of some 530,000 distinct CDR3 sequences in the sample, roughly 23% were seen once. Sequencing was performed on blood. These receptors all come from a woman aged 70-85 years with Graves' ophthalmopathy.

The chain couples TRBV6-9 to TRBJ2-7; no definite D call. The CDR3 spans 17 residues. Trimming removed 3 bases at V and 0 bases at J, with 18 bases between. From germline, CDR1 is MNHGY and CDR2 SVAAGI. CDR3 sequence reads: CASSYEPKAADSYEQYF. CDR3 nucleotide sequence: TGTGCCAGCAGTTACGAGCCAAAAGCCGCCGACTCCTACGAGCAGTACTTC.

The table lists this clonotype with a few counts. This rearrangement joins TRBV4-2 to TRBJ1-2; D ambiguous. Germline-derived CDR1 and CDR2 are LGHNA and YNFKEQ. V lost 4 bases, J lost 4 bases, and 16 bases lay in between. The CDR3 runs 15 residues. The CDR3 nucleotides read TGTGCCAGCAGCCGTGGGTCGACCGGAGCCTATGGCTACACCTTC. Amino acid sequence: CASSRGSTGAYGYTF.

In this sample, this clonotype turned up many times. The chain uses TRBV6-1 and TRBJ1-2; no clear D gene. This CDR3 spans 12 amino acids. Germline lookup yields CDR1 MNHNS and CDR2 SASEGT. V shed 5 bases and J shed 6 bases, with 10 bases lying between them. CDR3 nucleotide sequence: TGTGCCAGCAGTTCCATAAAGGATGGCTACACCTTC. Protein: CASSSIKDGYTF.

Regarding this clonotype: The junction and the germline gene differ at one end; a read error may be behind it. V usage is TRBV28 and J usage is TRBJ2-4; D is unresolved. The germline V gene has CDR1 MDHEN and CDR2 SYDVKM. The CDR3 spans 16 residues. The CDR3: CASSLTLVLAKSIQYF. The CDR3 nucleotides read TGTGCCAGCAGTTTAACCCTAGTTTTGGCCAAAAGCATTCAGTACTTC.

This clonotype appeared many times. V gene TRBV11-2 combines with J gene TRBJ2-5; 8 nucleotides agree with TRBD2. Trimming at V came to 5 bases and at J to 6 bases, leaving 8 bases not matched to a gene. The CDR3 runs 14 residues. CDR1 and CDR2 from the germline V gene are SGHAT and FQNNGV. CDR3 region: CASSPTAGVQTQYF. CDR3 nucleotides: TGTGCCAGCAGCCCCACAGCGGGAGTACAGACCCAGTACTTC.

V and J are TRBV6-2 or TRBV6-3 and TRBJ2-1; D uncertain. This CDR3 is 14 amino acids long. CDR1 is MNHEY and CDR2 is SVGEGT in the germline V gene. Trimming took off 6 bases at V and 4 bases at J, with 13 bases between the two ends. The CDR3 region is CASSRGGPYNEQFF. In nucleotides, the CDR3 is TGTGCCAGCAGCAGAGGTGGCCCTTACAATGAGCAGTTCTTC.

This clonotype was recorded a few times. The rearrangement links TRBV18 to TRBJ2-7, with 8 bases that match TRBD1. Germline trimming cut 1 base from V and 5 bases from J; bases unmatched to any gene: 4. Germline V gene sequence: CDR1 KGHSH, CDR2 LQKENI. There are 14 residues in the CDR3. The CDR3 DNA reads TGTGCCAGCTCACCACGACAGGGGAACCACGAGCAGTACTTC. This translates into CASSPRQGNHEQYF.

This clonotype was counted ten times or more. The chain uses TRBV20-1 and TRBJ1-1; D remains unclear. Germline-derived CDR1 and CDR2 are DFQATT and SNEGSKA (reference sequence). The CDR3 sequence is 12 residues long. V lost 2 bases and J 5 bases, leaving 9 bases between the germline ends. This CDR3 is CSARSPGTEAFF. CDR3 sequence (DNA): TGCAGTGCTAGATCTCCGGGGACTGAAGCTTTCTTT.

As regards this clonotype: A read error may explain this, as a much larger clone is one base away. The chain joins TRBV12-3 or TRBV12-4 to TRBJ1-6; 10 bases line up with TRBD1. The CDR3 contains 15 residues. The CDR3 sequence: CASREPGQGYSPLQF. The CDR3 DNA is TGTGCCAGCAGGGAACCGGGACAGGGGTACTCACCCCTCCAGTTT.

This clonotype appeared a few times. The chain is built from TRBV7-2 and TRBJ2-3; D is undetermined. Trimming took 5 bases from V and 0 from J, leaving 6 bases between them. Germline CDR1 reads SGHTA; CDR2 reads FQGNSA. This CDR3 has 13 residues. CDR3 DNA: TGTGCCAGCAGCCCCATGAGCACAGATACGCAGTATTTT. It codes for CASSPMSTDTQYF.

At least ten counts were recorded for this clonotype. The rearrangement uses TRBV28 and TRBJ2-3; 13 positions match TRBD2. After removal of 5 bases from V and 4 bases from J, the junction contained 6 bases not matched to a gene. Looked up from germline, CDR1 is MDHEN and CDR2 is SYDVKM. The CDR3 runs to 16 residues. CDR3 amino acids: CASSLGLAGTPDTQYF. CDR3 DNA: TGTGCCAGCAGTCTGGGACTAGCGGGGACGCCAGATACGCAGTATTTT.

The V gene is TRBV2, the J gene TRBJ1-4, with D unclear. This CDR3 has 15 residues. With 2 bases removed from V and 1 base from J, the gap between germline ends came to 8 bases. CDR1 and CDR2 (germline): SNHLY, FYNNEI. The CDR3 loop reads CASSESGETNEKLFF. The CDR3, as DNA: TGTGCCAGCAGTGAATCTGGGGAAACTAATGAAAAACTGTTTTTT. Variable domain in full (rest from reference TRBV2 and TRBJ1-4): EPEVTQTPSHQVTQMGQEVILRCVPISNHLYFYWYRQILGQKVEFLVSFYNNEISEKSEIFDDQFSVERPDGSNFTLKIRSTKLEDSAMYFCASSESGETNEKLFFGSGTQLSVL.

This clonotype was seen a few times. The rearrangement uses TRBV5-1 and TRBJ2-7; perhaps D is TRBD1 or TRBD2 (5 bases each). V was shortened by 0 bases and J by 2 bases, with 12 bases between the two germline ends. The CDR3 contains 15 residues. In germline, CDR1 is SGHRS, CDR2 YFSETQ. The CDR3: CASSLADGGPYEQYF. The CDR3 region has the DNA TGCGCCAGCAGCTTGGCTGATGGGGGACCCTACGAGCAGTACTTC.

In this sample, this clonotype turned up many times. CDR3 protein: CAISVGGSGNTIYF. Written as DNA, the CDR3 is TGTGCCATCAGTGTAGGGGGCTCTGGAAACACCATATATTTT. The chain carries TRBV10-3 and TRBJ1-3, with D tentatively TRBD1 (6 bases). Trimming stripped 4 bases from V and 0 bases from J, with 7 bases between. The CDR3 covers 14 residues. Germline values: CDR1 ENHRY, CDR2 SYGVKD.

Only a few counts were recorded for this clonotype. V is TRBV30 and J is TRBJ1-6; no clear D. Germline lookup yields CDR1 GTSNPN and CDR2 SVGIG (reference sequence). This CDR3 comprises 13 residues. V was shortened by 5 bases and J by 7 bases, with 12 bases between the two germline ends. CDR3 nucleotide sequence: TGTGCCTGGCGGGGATTGAGGAATTCACCCCTCCACTTT. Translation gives CAWRGLRNSPLHF. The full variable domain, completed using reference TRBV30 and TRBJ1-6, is SQTIHQWPATLVQPVGSPLSLECTVEGTSNPNLYWYRQAAGRGLQLLFYSVGIGQISSEVPQNLSASRPQDRQFILSSKKLLLSDSGFYLCAWRGLRNSPLHFGNGTRLTVT.

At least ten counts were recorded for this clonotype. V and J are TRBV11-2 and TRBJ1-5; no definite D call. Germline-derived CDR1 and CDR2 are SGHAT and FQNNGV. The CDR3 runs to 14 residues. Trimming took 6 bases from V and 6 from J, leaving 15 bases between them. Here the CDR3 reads CASSSRQTGQPQHF. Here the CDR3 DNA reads TGTGCCAGCAGTTCACGCCAGACGGGTCAGCCCCAGCATTTT. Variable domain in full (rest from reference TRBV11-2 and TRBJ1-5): EAGVAQSPRYKIIEKRQSVAFWCNPISGHATLYWYQQILGQGPKLLIQFQNNGVVDDSQLPKDRFSAERLKGVDSTLKIQPAKLEDSAVYLCASSSRQTGQPQHFGDGTRLSIL.

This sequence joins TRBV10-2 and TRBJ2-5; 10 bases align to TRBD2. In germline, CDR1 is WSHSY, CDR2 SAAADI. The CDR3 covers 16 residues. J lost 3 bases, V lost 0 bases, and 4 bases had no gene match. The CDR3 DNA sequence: TGCGCCAGCAGTGAGTCTAGCGGGAGGTCCAAAGAGACCCAGTACTTC. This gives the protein CASSESSGRSKETQYF.

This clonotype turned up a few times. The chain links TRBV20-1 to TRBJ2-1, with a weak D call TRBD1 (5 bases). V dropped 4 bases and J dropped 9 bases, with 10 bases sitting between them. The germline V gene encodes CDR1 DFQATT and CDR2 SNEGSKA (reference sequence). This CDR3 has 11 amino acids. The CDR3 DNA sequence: TGCAGTGCTAACTTAAGGGGTGAGCAGTTCTTC. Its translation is CSANLRGEQFF.

The CDR3 nucleotides read TGTGCCAGCAGCTCCGCTGTAACTAGCGGGAGGGAGACCCAGTACTTC. This translates into CASSSAVTSGRETQYF. The rearrangement links TRBV7-8 to TRBJ2-5; 12 positions match TRBD2. The CDR3 runs to 16 residues. Germline V CDR1 and CDR2: SGHVS, FQNEAQ. V lost 4 bases and J lost 5; bases outside the gene matches: 8.

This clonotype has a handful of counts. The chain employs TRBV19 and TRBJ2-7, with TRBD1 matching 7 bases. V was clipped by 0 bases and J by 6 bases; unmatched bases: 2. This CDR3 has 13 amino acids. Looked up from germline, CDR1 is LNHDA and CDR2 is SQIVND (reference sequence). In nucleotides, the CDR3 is TGTGCCAGTAGTATAGACGACAGGGTCGAGCAGTACTTC. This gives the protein CASSIDDRVEQYF. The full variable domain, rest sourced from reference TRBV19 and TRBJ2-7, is DGGITQSPKYLFRKEGQNVTLSCEQNLNHDAMYWYRQDPGQGLRLIYYSQIVNDFQKGDIAEGYSVSREKKESFPLTVTSAQKNPTAFYLCASSIDDRVEQYFGPGTRLTVT.

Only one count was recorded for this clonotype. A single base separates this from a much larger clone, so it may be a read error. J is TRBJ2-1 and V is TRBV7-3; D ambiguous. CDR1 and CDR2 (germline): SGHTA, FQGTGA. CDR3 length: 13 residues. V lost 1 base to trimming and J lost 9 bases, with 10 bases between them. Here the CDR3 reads CASSLSDASEQFF. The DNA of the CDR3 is TGTGCCAGCAGCTTAAGTGACGCCAGTGAGCAGTTCTTC.

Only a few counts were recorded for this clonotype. The CDR3 DNA is TGTGCCAGCAGCTCAGGTGGGACTCGGGCGTTCTTC. Its protein product is CASSSGGTRAFF. The chain is built from TRBV11-3 and TRBJ2-1; the D gene is possibly TRBD2 (6 bases). CDR1 and CDR2 (germline): SGHNT, YENEEA. The CDR3 loop spans 12 amino acids. V lost 4 bases and J 15 bases, leaving 16 bases between the germline ends.

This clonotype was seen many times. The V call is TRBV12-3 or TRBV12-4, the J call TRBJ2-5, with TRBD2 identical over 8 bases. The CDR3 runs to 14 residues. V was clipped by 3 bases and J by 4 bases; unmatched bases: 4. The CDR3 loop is CASSFREGGETQYF. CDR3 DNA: TGTGCCAGCAGTTTCCGGGAGGGGGGAGAGACCCAGTACTTC.

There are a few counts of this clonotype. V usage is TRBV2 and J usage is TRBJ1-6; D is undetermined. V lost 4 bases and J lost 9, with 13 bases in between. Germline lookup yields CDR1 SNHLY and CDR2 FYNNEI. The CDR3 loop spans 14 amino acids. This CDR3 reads CASSGLLGSSPLHF. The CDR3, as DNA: TGTGCCAGCAGTGGGCTTCTTGGGAGTTCACCCCTCCACTTT.

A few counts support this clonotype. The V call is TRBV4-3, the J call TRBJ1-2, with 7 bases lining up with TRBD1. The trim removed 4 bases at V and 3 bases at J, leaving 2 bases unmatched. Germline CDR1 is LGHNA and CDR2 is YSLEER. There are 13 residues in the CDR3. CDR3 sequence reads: CASSPGQHYGYTF. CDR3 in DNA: TGCGCCAGCAGCCCGGGACAGCACTATGGCTACACCTTC.

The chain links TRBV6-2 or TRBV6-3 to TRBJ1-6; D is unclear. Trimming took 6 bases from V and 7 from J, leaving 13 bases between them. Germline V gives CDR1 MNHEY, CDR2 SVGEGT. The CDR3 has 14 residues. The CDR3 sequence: CASSLPLSNSPLHF. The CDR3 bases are TGTGCCAGCAGCTTGCCCCTATCCAATTCACCCCTCCACTTT.

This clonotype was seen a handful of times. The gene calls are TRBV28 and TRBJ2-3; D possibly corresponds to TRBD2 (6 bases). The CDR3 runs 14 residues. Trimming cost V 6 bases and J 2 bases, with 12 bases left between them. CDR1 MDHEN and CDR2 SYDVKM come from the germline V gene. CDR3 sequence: CASRGSGVTDTQYF. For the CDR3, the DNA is TGTGCCAGCAGGGGTAGCGGCGTCACAGATACGCAGTATTTT.

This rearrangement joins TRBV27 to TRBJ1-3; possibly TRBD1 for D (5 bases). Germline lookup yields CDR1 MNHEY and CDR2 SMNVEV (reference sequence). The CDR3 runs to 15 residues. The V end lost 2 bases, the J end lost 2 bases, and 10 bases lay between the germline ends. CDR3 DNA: TGTGCCAGCAGTTTAGATGGGGCACCTGGAAACACCATATATTTT. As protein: CASSLDGAPGNTIYF.